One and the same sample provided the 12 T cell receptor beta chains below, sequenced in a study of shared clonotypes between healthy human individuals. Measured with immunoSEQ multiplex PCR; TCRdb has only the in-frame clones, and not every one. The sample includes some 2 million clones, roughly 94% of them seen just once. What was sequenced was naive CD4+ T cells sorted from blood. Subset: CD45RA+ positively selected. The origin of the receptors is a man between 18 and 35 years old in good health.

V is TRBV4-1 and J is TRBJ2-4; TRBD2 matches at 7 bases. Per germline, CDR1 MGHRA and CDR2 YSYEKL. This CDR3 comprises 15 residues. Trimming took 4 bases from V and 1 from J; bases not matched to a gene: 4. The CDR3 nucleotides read TGCGCCAGCAGCCGAGGGGAGGGGGCCAAAAACATTCAGTACTTC. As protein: CASSRGEGAKNIQYF.

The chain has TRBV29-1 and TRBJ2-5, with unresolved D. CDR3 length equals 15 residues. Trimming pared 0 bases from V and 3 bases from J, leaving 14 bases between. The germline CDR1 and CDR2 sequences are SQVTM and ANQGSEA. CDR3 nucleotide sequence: TGCAGCGTTGAAGACAGGAGTATCTTTAAAGAGACCCAGTACTTC. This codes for CSVEDRSIFKETQYF.

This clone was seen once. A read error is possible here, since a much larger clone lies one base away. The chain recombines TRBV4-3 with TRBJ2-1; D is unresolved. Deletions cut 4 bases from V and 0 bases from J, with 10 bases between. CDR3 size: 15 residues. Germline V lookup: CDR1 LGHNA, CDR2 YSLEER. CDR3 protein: CASSPGLNSYNEQFF. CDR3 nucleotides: TGCGCCAGCAGCCCGGGTCTAAACTCCTACAATGAGCAGTTCTTC.

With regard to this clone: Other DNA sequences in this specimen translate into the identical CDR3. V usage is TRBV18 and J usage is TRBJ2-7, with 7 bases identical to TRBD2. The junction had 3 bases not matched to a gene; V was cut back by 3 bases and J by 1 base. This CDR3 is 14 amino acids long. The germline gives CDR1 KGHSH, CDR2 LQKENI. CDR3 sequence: CASSPLGGSYEQYF. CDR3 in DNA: TGTGCCAGCTCACCTCTGGGAGGGTCCTACGAGCAGTACTTC.

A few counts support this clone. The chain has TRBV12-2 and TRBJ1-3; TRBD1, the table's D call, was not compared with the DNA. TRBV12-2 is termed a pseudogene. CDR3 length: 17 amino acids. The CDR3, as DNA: TGTGCAAGTCGCTTAGAGGGGTACAGGGTAGGCGGAAACACCATATATTTT. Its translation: CASRLEGYRVGGNTIYF.

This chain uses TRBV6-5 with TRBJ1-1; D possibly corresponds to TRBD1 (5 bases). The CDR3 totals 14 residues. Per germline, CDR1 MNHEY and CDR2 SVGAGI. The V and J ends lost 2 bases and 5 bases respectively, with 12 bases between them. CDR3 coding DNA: TGTGCCAGCAGTTACGACAGACAGTGGACTGAAGCTTTCTTT. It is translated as CASSYDRQWTEAFF.

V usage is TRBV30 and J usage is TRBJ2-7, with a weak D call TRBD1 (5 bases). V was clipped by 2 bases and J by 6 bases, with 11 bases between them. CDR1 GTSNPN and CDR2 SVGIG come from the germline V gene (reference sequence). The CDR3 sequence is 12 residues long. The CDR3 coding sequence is TGTGCCTGGAGTAACCAGGGTTCCGAGCAGTACTTC. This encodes CAWSNQGSEQYF.

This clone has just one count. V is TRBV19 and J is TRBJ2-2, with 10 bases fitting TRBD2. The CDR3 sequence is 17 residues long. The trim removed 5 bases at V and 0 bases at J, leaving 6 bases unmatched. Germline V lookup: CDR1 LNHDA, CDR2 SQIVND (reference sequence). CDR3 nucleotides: TGTGCCAGTAGTCTACGACTAGCGGGTACGAACACCGGGGAGCTGTTTTTT. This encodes CASSLRLAGTNTGELFF. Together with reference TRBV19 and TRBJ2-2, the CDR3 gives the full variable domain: DGGITQSPKYLFRKEGQNVTLSCEQNLNHDAMYWYRQDPGQGLRLIYYSQIVNDFQKGDIAEGYSVSREKKESFPLTVTSAQKNPTAFYLCASSLRLAGTNTGELFFGEGSRLTVL.

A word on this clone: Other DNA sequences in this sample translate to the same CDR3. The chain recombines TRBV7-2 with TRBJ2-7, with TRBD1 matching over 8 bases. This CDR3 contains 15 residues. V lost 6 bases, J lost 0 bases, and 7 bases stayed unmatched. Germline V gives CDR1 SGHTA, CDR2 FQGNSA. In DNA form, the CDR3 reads TGTGCCAGCAGTTCGACCGGGACAGGCTCCTACGAGCAGTACTTC. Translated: CASSSTGTGSYEQYF.

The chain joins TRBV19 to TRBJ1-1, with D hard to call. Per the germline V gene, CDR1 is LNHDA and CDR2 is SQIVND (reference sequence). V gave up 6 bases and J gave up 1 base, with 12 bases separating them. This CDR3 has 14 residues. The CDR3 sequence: CASSQAPENTEAFF. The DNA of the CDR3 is TGTGCCAGTAGCCAGGCGCCCGAGAACACTGAAGCTTTCTTT.

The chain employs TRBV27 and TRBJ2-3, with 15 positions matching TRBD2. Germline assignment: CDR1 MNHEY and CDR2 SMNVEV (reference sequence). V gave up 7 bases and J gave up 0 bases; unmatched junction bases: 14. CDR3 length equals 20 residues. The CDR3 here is CASTSPRGLAGGPSTDTQYF. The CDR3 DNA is TGTGCCAGCACCTCTCCCAGGGGACTAGCGGGGGGCCCTAGCACAGATACGCAGTATTTT.

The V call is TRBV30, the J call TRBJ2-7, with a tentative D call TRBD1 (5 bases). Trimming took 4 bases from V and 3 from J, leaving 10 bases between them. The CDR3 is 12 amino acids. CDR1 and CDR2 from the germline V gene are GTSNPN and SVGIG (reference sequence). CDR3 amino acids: CAWTGIGYEQYF. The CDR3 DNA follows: TGTGCCTGGACAGGGATAGGCTACGAGCAGTACTTC. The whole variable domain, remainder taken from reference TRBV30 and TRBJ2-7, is SQTIHQWPATLVQPVGSPLSLECTVEGTSNPNLYWYRQAAGRGLQLLFYSVGIGQISSEVPQNLSASRPQDRQFILSSKKLLLSDSGFYLCAWTGIGYEQYFGPGTRLTVT.